This is a list of T cell receptor beta chains from one sample in a study of spatial heterogeneity in lung cancer. TCRdb reprocessed the 5' RACE reads via MiXCR and lists one record per CDR3 protein. This sample has 4,700 or so distinct CDR3 sequences, with 20% to 25% found just once. The sample here was normal lung tissue next to the tumor, taken at surgery. These receptors originate from a female donor with early-stage non-small cell lung cancer. Both conserved end residues are part of each CDR3. Each record gives: J gene, D gene, clone size, V gene, CDR3 DNA, CDR3 protein. D genes are given only for firm matches. Size is stated for part of the rows, as once, few or many counts, or as a class when the clone is expanded.

TRBJ1-2	-	medium-sized	TRBV6-5	TGTGCCAGCAGTTACTCAGGGGGACCCTATGGCTACACCTTC	CASSYSGGPYGYTF
TRBJ1-2	-	many	TRBV7-2	TGTGCCAGCAGCCGAGGAGGCGGTAACTATGGCTACACCTTC	CASSRGGGNYGYTF
TRBJ1-5	-	-	TRBV7-9	TGTGCCAGCAGCCCAGACCCCGGGCCCCAGCATTTT	CASSPDPGPQHF
TRBJ2-5	-	few	TRBV3-1	TGTGCCAGCAGCCAACCCCAAGAGACCCAGTACTTC	CASSQPQETQYF
TRBJ2-7	TRBD1	-	TRBV4-1	TGCGCCAGCAGCCAAGTCGCAGGGGGCTCCTACGAGCAGTACTTC	CASSQVAGGSYEQYF
TRBJ1-5	-	large	TRBV28	TGTGCCAGCAGTTCGGGGGGGAGCAATCAGCCCCAGCATTTT	CASSSGGSNQPQHF
TRBJ2-3	TRBD2	many	TRBV11-2	TGTGCCAGCAGCCATGGACTAGCGGGGGGGCCTACAGATACGCAGTATTTT	CASSHGLAGGPTDTQYF
TRBJ2-7	-	-	TRBV10-3	TGTGCGACCACTCCTACACTCCTCTTTGGTTTGGAGCAGTACTTC	CATTPTLLFGLEQYF
TRBJ2-7	-	medium-sized	TRBV7-8	TGTGCCAGCAGCTTAGCGCGTGGGGGTGGCTACGAGCAGTACTTC	CASSLARGGGYEQYF
TRBJ1-5	-	medium-sized	TRBV6-1	TGTGCCAGCAGTGGCCGGGGGACGCCCAAGAGCCCCTATAGCAATCAGCCCCAGCATTTT	CASSGRGTPKSPYSNQPQHF
TRBJ2-1	TRBD2	-	TRBV11-2	TGTGCCAGCAGGCAACCCGGGACTAGGTCTCATGAGCAGTTCTTC	CASRQPGTRSHEQFF
TRBJ2-3	TRBD1	-	TRBV5-5	TGTGCCAGCAGCTTGGAGGGGGCGCAGGGAGATACGCAGTATTTT	CASSLEGAQGDTQYF
TRBJ2-3	-	many	TRBV7-6	TGTGCCAGCAGCTTAGCAGACGGAAGCACAGATACGCAGTATTTT	CASSLADGSTDTQYF
TRBJ2-3	TRBD2	-	TRBV29-1	TGCAGCGTCCGCACTAGCGGGGTAACCCGGACCCACACAGATACGCAGTATTTT	CSVRTSGVTRTHTDTQYF
TRBJ2-7	-	-	TRBV7-9	TGTGCCAGCAGCCCACGCCCGGGACTCGTGGTTTCCGAGCAGTACTTC	CASSPRPGLVVSEQYF
TRBJ2-3	-	medium-sized	TRBV9	TGTGCCAGCAGCGTAGATCAGGCCCCCGGGGCAGGGAGAGATACGCAGTATTTT	CASSVDQAPGAGRDTQYF
TRBJ2-6	-	many	TRBV30	TGTGCCTGGAGCTTGGGTTCCAACTCTGGGGCCAACGTCCTGACTTTC	CAWSLGSNSGANVLTF
TRBJ2-1	-	medium-sized	TRBV5-1	TGCGCCAGCAGCTCGGGGCTCGGGCAGTTCTTC	CASSSGLGQFF
TRBJ2-1	TRBD2	few	TRBV2	TGTGCCAGCAGTATGGAGGCTAGCGGGGGGGGAAATGAGCAGTTCTTC	CASSMEASGGGNEQFF
TRBJ2-5	-	medium-sized	TRBV6-2/TRBV6-3	TGTGCCAGCACCGAAGGTGGTTTGACGGGGACCCAGTACTTC	CASTEGGLTGTQYF
TRBJ1-1	-	medium-sized	TRBV27	TGTGCCAGCAGGGATCCGGGACGGACATTGAACACTGAAGCTTTCTTT	CASRDPGRTLNTEAFF
TRBJ1-2	-	-	TRBV12-3/TRBV12-4	TGTGCCAGCAGTTTGGCCGACAGTAACTATGGCTACACCTTC	CASSLADSNYGYTF
TRBJ2-3	-	medium-sized	TRBV3-1	TGTGCCAGCAGCCCGACGCAAGGGCGTTATGATACGCAGTATTTT	CASSPTQGRYDTQYF
TRBJ2-3	TRBD2	-	TRBV7-2	TGTGCCAGCAGCTTATCCGGGACTAGCGACACAGATACGCAGTATTTT	CASSLSGTSDTDTQYF
TRBJ2-2	TRBD1	medium-sized	TRBV12-3/TRBV12-4	TGTGCCAGCAGCCAGACAGGGAACGCCGGGGAGCTGTTTTTT	CASSQTGNAGELFF
TRBJ1-6	TRBD1	medium-sized	TRBV10-3	TGTGCCATCAGTGCCAGCCCGGGACAGTTTAATTCACCCCTCCACTTT	CAISASPGQFNSPLHF
TRBJ2-5	-	many	TRBV11-2	TGTGCCAGCACCCCCGCGGGACTGGTACAAGAGACCCAGTACTTC	CASTPAGLVQETQYF
TRBJ2-1	TRBD1	few	TRBV12-5	TGTGCTAGTGGAACCGCCACAGGGGTAGGTGAGCAGTTCTTC	CASGTATGVGEQFF
TRBJ2-3	TRBD1	-	TRBV7-9	TGTGCCAGCAGCGGACAATGGACAGGGAGCACAGATACGCAGTATTTT	CASSGQWTGSTDTQYF
TRBJ2-4	-	many	TRBV7-2	TGTGCCAGCAGCTTAGCCCCTAGCGAACTAGCCAAAAACATTCAGTACTTC	CASSLAPSELAKNIQYF
TRBJ2-7	TRBD2	few	TRBV20-1	TGCAGTGCTACGGCGGGACTAGCGGGAGGAAGGGCCTACGAGCAGTACTTC	CSATAGLAGGRAYEQYF
TRBJ2-2	-	many	TRBV6-2/TRBV6-3	TGTGCCAGCAGTTATACGTCCGGCAGCACTACCGGGGAGCTGTTTTTT	CASSYTSGSTTGELFF
TRBJ2-3	-	medium-sized	TRBV6-6	TGTGCCAGCAGTTACTCCGGACTCTTCACAGATACGCAGTATTTT	CASSYSGLFTDTQYF
TRBJ2-7	TRBD1	-	TRBV20-1	TGCAGTGCCCCGGGGACAGGGGGCGAGCAGTACTTC	CSAPGTGGEQYF
TRBJ2-3	TRBD2	medium-sized	TRBV7-8	TGTGCGCTGGGAGGCGGGAGAGGGACAGATACGCAGTATTTT	CALGGGRGTDTQYF
TRBJ2-2	-	-	TRBV5-1	TGCGCCAGCAGCTCGACCGGGGAGCTGTTTTTT	CASSSTGELFF
TRBJ1-1	-	medium-sized	TRBV7-6	TGTGCCAGCAGCTTAGGGACTACAGGGTTAGCGGGTGAAGCTTTCTTT	CASSLGTTGLAGEAFF
TRBJ2-1	-	medium-sized	TRBV6-2/TRBV6-3	TGTGCCAGCAGTCCCCGGTCCGCCTCAGGGTCGGCGGGAACCTACAATGAGCAGTTCTTC	CASSPRSASGSAGTYNEQFF
TRBJ2-3	TRBD2	many	TRBV6-1	TGTGCCAGCAGTTTGGGGGGGGGGAGCACAGATACGCAGTATTTT	CASSLGGGSTDTQYF
TRBJ2-5	TRBD2	medium-sized	TRBV27	TGTGCCAGCAGTCGTTTATCAGAGGCTAGCGGGAGTATAAAGACCCAGTACTTC	CASSRLSEASGSIKTQYF
TRBJ2-4	-	many	TRBV19	TGTGCCAGTAGCCTCACGGAGGCAAACATTCAGTACTTC	CASSLTEANIQYF
TRBJ1-1	-	many	TRBV6-5	TGTGCCAGCAGTTACTCCGGTGCCGGTCGGAGGACTGAAGCTTTCTTT	CASSYSGAGRRTEAFF